This T cell receptor beta chain was profiled in a study of CD8+ T cells in alopecia areata (dated by TCRdb to 2017 to 2018). Some background on the complete study: High-throughput TCRbeta sequencing was used to examine T cell clonal expansion in alopecia areata in both the C3H/HeJ mouse model and human patients. In humans, TCRbeta sequencing was performed on scalp tissue and on sorted CD4+ and CD8+ peripheral blood T cells from healthy controls and from patients with patchy or totalis/universalis alopecia areata. Scalp clonality was compared among normal scalp (n=4), patchy alopecia areata scalp (n=8), and alopecia totalis/universalis scalp (n=8). RNA was extracted with the PAXgene miRNA kit for fixed scalp, the miRNeasy kit for PBMCs, and the RNeasy kit for mouse skin. TCRbeta CDR3 regions were amplified by immunoSEQ multiplex PCR using 35 Vbeta forward and 13 Jbeta reverse primers.

Receptor libraries were prepared by the immunoSEQ multiplex PCR assay. RNA was extracted from all samples and reverse transcribed into cDNA as template for TCR sequencing. First-strand cDNA was synthesized using SuperScript III with a 2:1 mix of oligo-dT and random hexamers. Amplification bias was assessed with a synthetic immune receptor repertoire, and residual bias was removed computationally. The source study handled its data this way. Raw reads were preprocessed for error removal, and CDR3 was defined according to IMGT conventions as running from the conserved cysteine to phenylalanine. Clonality was calculated as 1 minus Shannon entropy normalized by log2 of the number of productive unique TCRs. Whether each scalp clone was CD4 or CD8 was inferred by checking scalp TCRbeta sequences against the CD4 and CD8 repertoires from sorted blood. TCRdb retrieved this table from immuneACCESS and kept in-frame rearrangements only. Not all clones are present; in checked studies, unresolved V genes account for under half, and no reason is known for the remainder. The V and J calls and the clone size are those of that table, but D and trimming were determined from the DNA. Across this sample there are around 190,000 clones, with roughly 56% seen only once. The ten top clones hold under 5% of the sample.

Trimming removed 4 bases from V and 1 base from J, leaving 10 bases between the germline ends. The CDR3 has 15 amino acids, counting the end cysteine and phenylalanine. The retained sequence is limited to the CDR3, 45 bases, with the frame set at the first base. CDR1 is given as SNHLY and CDR2 as FYNNEI, both from the germline V gene. On this clone: Its antigen specificity is not known. Nothing much larger sits one base from this clone, and base qualities are not available.

PBMCs were separated by density centrifugation and stained for CD3, CD4 and CD8, after which CD4+ and CD8+ T cells were sorted on a FACSAria. Scalp biopsies and blood samples were provided by unaffected controls. Points the paper makes about the study in general: Unlike mouse skin, where gammadelta T cells dominate, normal human skin contains resident alphabeta T cells that get sequenced too, which complicates analysis of the scalp TCR repertoire. Compared with normal scalp, lesional scalp, particularly in alopecia totalis/universalis, had higher clonality and more expanded CD8+ clones, which suggests antigenic drive. Shared TCR sequences between patients were less evident than in mice, which may be partly attributable to HLA diversity in the patient population.

This clonotype was sampled from a human donor in good health. In this chain, TRBV2 is recombined with TRBJ2-2; a weak D assignment points to TRBD1 (5 bases agree). Sequencing was done on a sample of CD8+ T cells sorted from blood. The CDR3 region: CASSVGQGNTGELFF. In nucleotide form, the sequence is TGTGCCAGCAGTGTGGGTCAGGGGAACACCGGGGAGCTGTTTTTT.